What follows describes a single T cell receptor beta chain. Its binding antigen is unknown. Per-base quality was not reported, and no clone a single base away is much larger than it. This record comes from a study of blood T cell repertoires in COVID-19 (dated by TCRdb to about 2020). With regard to the full study: Samples covering the acute and convalescent phases of COVID-19 were provided by collaborators in the United States, Italy and Spain. Sample metadata almost always included a de-identified subject ID, COVID-19 status, age in years and sex. The repertoires were released in a freely available public database intended as a resource for research on the immune response to SARS-CoV-2. Samples were obtained from the ongoing ImmuneRACE study (first 160 participants) and from some 1,300 subjects provided by 6 global collaborators. The prospective study material was composed of cDNA or gDNA derived from T cells, B-cell-depleted T cells, or PBMCs. HLA class I and class II types, where available, came from metadata supplied by the sample provider rather than from assay-based typing. The dataset comprised deeply sampled blood TCRbeta repertoires from subjects exposed to, actively infected with, or recovered from COVID-19. The full study reports these points: How much clinical and demographic metadata was included differed by source and by participant, and the metadata was provided uncurated.

The germline V gene (reference sequence) yields LNHDA for CDR1 and SQIVND for CDR2. A distance of 14 bases separates the germline ends of V and J, which lose 5 bases and 6 bases respectively. Inclusive of the bounding cysteine and phenylalanine, the CDR3 is 13 residues long. Only the CDR3 DNA is retained, 39 bases long and in frame from the first base. TCRbeta CDR3 regions were amplified from genomic DNA by means of the immunoSEQ Assay, a bias-controlled multiplex PCR. Per the source publication's procedure: The number of nucleated cells in each sample was estimated from the amplification of reference gene primers within the assay. To quantify the absolute abundance of each unique TCRbeta CDR3 rearrangement, sequence reads were collapsed and filtered. For each sample, productive Simpson clonality was calculated by taking the square root of Simpson's diversity index across productive rearrangements. The table was pulled from immuneACCESS by TCRdb, which kept in-frame rearrangements only. Such tables lose some clones; where checked, under half of the loss comes from unresolved V genes, and the rest has no known cause. V and J calls and clone size come straight from that table; D and trimming were deduced from the DNA. The sample table shows 55,000 to 80,000 clones, and about 83% are seen once. The ten largest clones capture less than 6.5% of the sample.

The collaborating institutions used their own protocols to collect whole blood in K2EDTA tubes. For TCRbeta analysis, collaborator samples were shipped as frozen whole blood, as isolated PBMCs, or as DNA extracted from either sample type. Specimen: peripheral blood. This sequence originates from a man over 45 with active COVID-19. The chain is assembled from TRBV19 and TRBJ2-7; perhaps TRBD2 is the D gene, with 5 bases matching. The DNA sequence follows: TGTGCCAGTAGTCGAGGACTGAACCTCGAGCAGTACTTC. Its translation reads: CASSRGLNLEQYF.